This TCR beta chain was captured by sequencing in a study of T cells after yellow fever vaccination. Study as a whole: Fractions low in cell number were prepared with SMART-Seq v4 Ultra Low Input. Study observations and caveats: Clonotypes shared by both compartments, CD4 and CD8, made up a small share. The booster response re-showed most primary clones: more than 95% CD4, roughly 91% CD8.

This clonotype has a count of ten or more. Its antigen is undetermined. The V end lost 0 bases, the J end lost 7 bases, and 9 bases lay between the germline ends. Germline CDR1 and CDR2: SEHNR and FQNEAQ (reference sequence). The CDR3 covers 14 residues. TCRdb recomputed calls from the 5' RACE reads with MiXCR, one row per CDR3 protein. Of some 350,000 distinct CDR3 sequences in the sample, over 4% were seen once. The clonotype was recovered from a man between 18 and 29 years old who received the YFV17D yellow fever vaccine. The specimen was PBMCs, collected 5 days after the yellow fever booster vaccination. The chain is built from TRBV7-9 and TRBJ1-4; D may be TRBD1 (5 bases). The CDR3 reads CASSLARQGEKLFF. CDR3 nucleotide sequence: TGTGCCAGCAGCTTAGCGCGGCAGGGTGAAAAACTGTTTTTT.